Presented here are 21 T cell receptor beta chains from one specimen sequenced in a study of T cell responses to AZD1222 COVID-19 vaccine. The protocol was immunoSEQ multiplex PCR, while the TCRdb copy is restricted to in-frame clones and leaves out a portion. Of 100,000 to 130,000 clones listed, more than 80% were seen once; the top ten hold about 6.6%. Source: peripheral blood, taken on day 0 of AZD1222 vaccination. The receptors were sampled from an adult in good health.

CDR3 protein: CASSSGQGAWNEQFF. For the CDR3, the DNA is TGCGCCAGCAGCTCCGGACAGGGGGCGTGGAATGAGCAGTTCTTC. The rearrangement joins TRBV5-1 to TRBJ2-1, with 11 bases identical to TRBD1. This CDR3 is built from 15 residues. V lost 3 bases, J lost 7 bases, and 6 bases stayed unmatched. The germline V gene encodes CDR1 SGHRS and CDR2 YFSETQ.

The CDR3 spells CSVGWAETQYF. The CDR3 DNA reads TGCAGCGTTGGGTGGGCGGAGACCCAGTACTTC. The chain has TRBV29-1 and TRBJ2-5; D is unclear. Germline V gene lookup returns CDR1 SQVTM and CDR2 ANQGSEA. Trimming removed 4 bases from V and 5 bases from J, with 8 bases in between. CDR3 size: 11 residues. The entire variable domain, with the rest obtained from reference TRBV29-1 and TRBJ2-5, is as follows: SAVISQKPSRDICQRGTSLTIQCQVDSQVTMMFWYRQQPGQSLTLIATANQGSEATYESGFVIDKFPISRPNLTFSTLTVSNMSPEDSSIYLCSVGWAETQYFGPGTRLLVL.

The chain links TRBV28 to TRBJ1-6; TRBD1 aligns across 11 bases. Per germline, CDR1 MDHEN and CDR2 SYDVKM. The CDR3 is 15 residues long. The V segment lost 6 bases and the J segment 8 bases; nucleotides outside the gene matches: 6. CDR3 amino acids: CASSPGTGGYSPLHF. For the CDR3, the DNA is TGTGCCAGCAGCCCCGGGACAGGGGGTTATTCACCCCTCCACTTT.

The genes are TRBV5-1 and TRBJ2-6; D unresolved. Germline CDR1 and CDR2: SGHRS and YFSETQ. Trimming took 2 bases from V and 0 from J, leaving 9 bases between them. This CDR3 is built from 16 residues. CDR3 in amino acids: CASSFGHPSGANVLTF. The CDR3 DNA follows: TGCGCCAGCAGCTTCGGCCATCCCTCTGGGGCCAACGTCCTGACTTTC.

The CDR3 coding sequence is TGTGCCAGCAGCCGGAGGGGGAACACTGAAGCTTTCTTT. It translates to CASSRRGNTEAFF. This sequence joins TRBV5-4 and TRBJ1-1; D possibly corresponds to TRBD1 (5 bases). The length of the CDR3 is 13 residues. Per the germline V gene, CDR1 is SGHNT and CDR2 is YYREEE (reference sequence). The V gene lost 4 bases and the J gene lost 1 base, with 8 bases spanning the gap.

This chain uses TRBV4-2 with TRBJ1-3, with TRBD1 as a possible D gene (5 bases). The CDR3 length is 16 residues. The germline gives CDR1 LGHNA, CDR2 YNFKEQ. V was trimmed by 3 bases and J by 4 bases, leaving 16 bases between them. CDR3 protein: CASSQQREGPGNTIYF. In DNA, the CDR3 is TGTGCCAGCAGCCAGCAGCGGGAGGGACCGGGAAACACCATATATTTT.

The chain employs TRBV11-2 and TRBJ2-1; TRBD1 matches 10 bases. The CDR3 has 15 residues. After removal of 4 bases from V and 0 bases from J, the junction contained 0 bases not matched to a gene. CDR1 is SGHAT and CDR2 is FQNNGV in the germline V gene. The DNA of the CDR3 is TGTGCCAGCAGCTGGACAGGGGGCTCCTACAATGAGCAGTTCTTC. Translation: CASSWTGGSYNEQFF.

The chain joins TRBV5-8 to TRBJ2-7; D may be TRBD1 or TRBD2 (5 bases each). This CDR3 spans 15 amino acids. From germline, CDR1 is SGHTS and CDR2 YDEGEE. The V end was cut by 4 bases, the J end by 4 bases, with 18 bases between. The chain's CDR3 is CASSRAASWGYEQYF. The CDR3 DNA reads as TGTGCCAGCAGCCGTGCAGCCTCCTGGGGGTACGAGCAGTACTTC.

The chain links TRBV6-5 to TRBJ1-6, with D unresolved. CDR1 MNHEY and CDR2 SVGAGI come from the germline V gene. V was cut by 6 bases and J by 0 bases, with 9 bases left in between. This CDR3 has 15 residues. The CDR3 protein is CASSPASSYNSPLHF. The CDR3 DNA reads TGTGCCAGCAGCCCGGCGAGCTCCTATAATTCACCCCTCCACTTT.

The chain carries TRBV18 and TRBJ2-1; D is unresolved. The length of the CDR3 is 13 residues. The ends were cut back, 0 bases at V and 6 bases at J, with 6 bases in the middle. In germline, CDR1 is KGHSH, CDR2 LQKENI. CDR3 in amino acids: CASSPPSSNEQFF. The CDR3 nucleotides are TGTGCCAGCTCACCACCGAGCAGCAATGAGCAGTTCTTC.

This chain links TRBV24-1 with TRBJ2-1; TRBD2 matches 9 bases. The V segment lost 0 bases and the J segment 6 bases; nucleotides outside the gene matches: 8. The CDR3 totals 17 residues. Per the germline V gene, CDR1 is KGHDR and CDR2 is SFDVKD. The CDR3 DNA sequence: TGTGCCACCAGTGATTTGCAAGGCCTAGCGGGAAGCAATGAGCAGTTCTTC. Amino acids: CATSDLQGLAGSNEQFF.

As regards this clone: Additional DNA sequences in this sample encode the identical CDR3. The chain couples TRBV6-1 to TRBJ1-6, with D tentatively TRBD1 (5 bases). The CDR3 runs 16 residues. V gave up 6 bases and J gave up 0 bases, with 12 bases separating them. Looked up from germline, CDR1 is MNHNS and CDR2 is SASEGT. CDR3 bases: TGTGCCAGCAGCGAATCAGGGAGCTCCTATAATTCACCCCTCCACTTT. It yields the protein CASSESGSSYNSPLHF.

The chain couples TRBV7-9 to TRBJ2-7; possibly TRBD1 for D (6 bases). CDR3 length: 14 residues. Deletions cut 0 bases from V and 3 bases from J, with 9 bases between. Germline V lookup: CDR1 SEHNR, CDR2 FQNEAQ (reference sequence). The chain's CDR3 is CASSLAQGNYEQYF. In DNA, the CDR3 is TGTGCCAGCAGCTTAGCACAGGGTAACTACGAGCAGTACTTC. The full variable domain, its missing parts supplied by reference TRBV7-9 and TRBJ2-7, is DTGVSQNPRHKITKRGQNVTFRCDPISEHNRLYWYRQTLGQGPEFLTYFQNEAQLEKSRLLSDRFSAERPKGSFSTLEIQRTEQGDSAMYLCASSLAQGNYEQYFGPGTRLTVT.

The chain is built from TRBV5-6 and TRBJ1-6, with 7 bases aligning to TRBD1. Germline V gene data show CDR1 as SGHDT and CDR2 as YYEEEE. The length of the CDR3 is 17 residues. The V segment lost 4 bases and the J segment 9 bases; nucleotides outside the gene matches: 16. The CDR3 spells CASSIRTGTRRGSPLHF. The CDR3 nucleotides are TGTGCCAGCAGCATAAGGACAGGAACACGTCGGGGTTCACCCCTCCACTTT.

The chain is built from TRBV7-2 and TRBJ1-2; perhaps TRBD1 as D (5 bases). The CDR3 extends over 13 amino acids. Trimming removed 5 bases at V and 1 base at J, with 8 bases between. Germline V gives CDR1 SGHTA, CDR2 FQGNSA. The CDR3 DNA follows: TGTGCCAGCAGCAAGGACATTAACTATGGCTACACCTTC. This codes for CASSKDINYGYTF.

This sequence joins TRBV27 and TRBJ1-2, with D possibly matching TRBD1 (5 bases). The germline V gene has CDR1 MNHEY and CDR2 SMNVEV (reference sequence). The CDR3 has 16 amino acids. V was shortened by 6 bases and J by 4 bases, with 21 bases between the two germline ends. CDR3 sequence reads: CASSLTLGQGFYGYTF. CDR3 bases: TGTGCCAGCAGCCTAACGTTGGGGCAGGGCTTCTATGGCTACACCTTC.

V gene TRBV9 combines with J gene TRBJ2-3, with 7 bases fitting TRBD2. The V gene's germline CDR1 is SGDLS and CDR2 YYNGEE. This CDR3 contains 16 residues. V lost 3 bases and J lost 2; bases outside the gene matches: 9. CDR3 nucleotides: TGTGCCAGCAGCGGTTGGGGCGGGAGCAACACAGATACGCAGTATTTT. Protein: CASSGWGGSNTDTQYF. Full variable domain (rest looked up from reference TRBV9 and TRBJ2-3): DSGVTQTPKHLITATGQRVTLRCSPRSGDLSVYWYQQSLDQGLQFLIQYYNGEERAKGNILERFSAQQFPDLHSELNLSSLELGDSALYFCASSGWGGSNTDTQYFGPGTRLTVL.

J is TRBJ1-1 and V is TRBV27; 7 nucleotides agree with TRBD1. CDR3 length: 16 residues. With V trimmed by 0 bases and J by 1 base, 5 bases remained unmatched. Germline CDR1 MNHEY, CDR2 SMNVEV (reference sequence). CDR3 protein: CASSLSQGSSNTEAFF. The CDR3 DNA reads TGTGCCAGCAGTTTATCACAGGGGAGTTCGAACACTGAAGCTTTCTTT.

This chain uses TRBV27 with TRBJ2-7; a weak D match, TRBD2 (5 bases). This CDR3 is 14 amino acids long. The germline gives CDR1 MNHEY, CDR2 SMNVEV (reference sequence). V was trimmed by 5 bases and J by 2 bases, leaving 13 bases between them. Here the CDR3 reads CASSGRLAPYEQYF. CDR3 DNA sequence: TGTGCCAGCAGTGGGCGTCTAGCCCCCTACGAGCAGTACTTC.

The DNA for the CDR3 is TGTGCCTGGGAGCTCCGACAGGGGGCTTACAATGAGCAGTTCTTC. Translation gives CAWELRQGAYNEQFF. This chain joins TRBV30 and TRBJ2-1; 10 bases agree with TRBD1. Looked up from germline, CDR1 is GTSNPN and CDR2 is SVGIG (reference sequence). The V segment lost 5 bases and the J segment 4 bases; nucleotides outside the gene matches: 8. The CDR3 runs to 15 residues.

CDR3 sequence (DNA): TGTGCCAGCAGTTCCCCCACAGGGGACTCACCCCTCCACTTT. It codes for CASSSPTGDSPLHF. The gene calls are TRBV28 and TRBJ1-6, with 7 bases aligning to TRBD1. The germline V gene encodes CDR1 MDHEN and CDR2 SYDVKM. The CDR3 is 14 amino acids. The junction had 7 bases not matched to a gene; V was cut back by 4 bases and J by 10 bases.